This TCR beta chain was profiled in a study of tumor and adjacent non-tumor tissue in lung cancer. Study-wide background: Histology: about twelve adenocarcinoma, a couple of squamous cell carcinoma, 1 small cell lung cancer. Some 4.1 million productive TCRbeta reads were obtained per sample on average.

Points from the study as a whole: Compared with tumor, normal lung showed significantly lower TCR diversity.

The library came from three nested PCR rounds adapted from ARM-PCR protocols. TCRdb reprocessed the multiplex PCR reads with MiXCR, giving one entry per CDR3 protein. Of some 100,000 distinct CDR3 sequences listed, roughly 60% are singletons. Points on this clonotype: Its antigen is still unknown. The junction does not match germline at one end; this may be a read error.

This sample's RNA came from whole unsorted tissue. The normal lung tissue was taken more than 3 cm from the tumor edge. Newly diagnosed lung cancer patients had thoracic surgery in China, August–late 2014, without prior chemotherapy. Germline V gene sequence: CDR1 SGHKS, CDR2 YYEKEE (reference sequence). This CDR3 has 17 residues. Material: distant non-tumor lung tissue. The rearrangement links TRBV5-5 to TRBJ1-6, with D unclear. The sequence derives from a man aged 25-45 years with non-small cell lung cancer. In DNA, the CDR3 is TGCGCCAGCAGCTTAGTGGCGAGAAGCTTCTATAATTCACCTCTCAACTTT. Encoded protein: CASSLVARSFYNSPLNF.